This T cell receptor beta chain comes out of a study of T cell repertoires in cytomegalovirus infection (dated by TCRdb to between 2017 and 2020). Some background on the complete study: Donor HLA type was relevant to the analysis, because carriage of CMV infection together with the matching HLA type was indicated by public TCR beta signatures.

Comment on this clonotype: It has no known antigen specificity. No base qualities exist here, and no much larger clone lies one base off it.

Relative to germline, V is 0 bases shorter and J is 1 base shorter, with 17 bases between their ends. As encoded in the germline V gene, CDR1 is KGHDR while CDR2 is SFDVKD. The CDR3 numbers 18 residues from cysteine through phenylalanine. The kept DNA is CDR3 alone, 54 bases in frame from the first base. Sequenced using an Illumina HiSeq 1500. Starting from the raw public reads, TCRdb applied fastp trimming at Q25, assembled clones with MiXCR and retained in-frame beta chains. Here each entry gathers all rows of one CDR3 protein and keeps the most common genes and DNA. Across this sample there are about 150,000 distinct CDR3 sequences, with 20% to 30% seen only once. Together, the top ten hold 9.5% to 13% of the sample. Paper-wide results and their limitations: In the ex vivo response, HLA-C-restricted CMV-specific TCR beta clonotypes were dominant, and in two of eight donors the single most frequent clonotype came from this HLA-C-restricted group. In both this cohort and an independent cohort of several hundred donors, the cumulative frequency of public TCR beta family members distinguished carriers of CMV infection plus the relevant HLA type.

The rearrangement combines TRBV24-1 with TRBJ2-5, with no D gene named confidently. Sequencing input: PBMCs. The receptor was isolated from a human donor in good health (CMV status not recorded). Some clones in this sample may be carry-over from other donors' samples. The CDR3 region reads CATSDLPNRPTSQETQYF. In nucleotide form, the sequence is TGTGCCACCAGTGATTTGCCCAACAGACCGACCTCCCAAGAGACCCAGTACTTC.